The clone carrying this T cell receptor beta chain came up a few times. The data were produced by immunoSEQ multiplex PCR, yet TCRdb's version contains in-frame clones alone and is incomplete. The profile shows around 250,000 clones, about four fifths of them singletons. These data originate in a study of blood T cell repertoires in COVID-19. Study overall: Collection of acute and convalescent COVID-19 samples took place in the United States, Italy and Spain. PBMCs, B-cell-depleted T cells, or T cells provided the cDNA or gDNA that made up the material.

This CDR3 comprises 16 residues. Between the trimmed V and J ends, which lost 4 bases and 4 bases, there was a span of 20 bases. Germline V lookup: CDR1 MDHEN, CDR2 SYDVKM. This TCR came from a man between 40 and 49 years old with active or convalescent COVID-19. The chain carries TRBV28 and TRBJ2-7, with TRBD1 as a possible D gene (6 bases). Sample: peripheral blood. This chain's CDR3 is CASSWSSTGFGYEQYF. CDR3 sequence (DNA): TGTGCCAGCAGTTGGAGCTCAACAGGGTTTGGGTACGAGCAGTACTTC.